Following are 10 T cell receptor beta chains from one sample sequenced in a study of beta chain features in type 1 diabetes. Reverse transcription of all isolated RNA meant that expressed TCRB transcripts were sequenced. Libraries were prepared by immunoSEQ multiplex PCR; TCRdb keeps only in-frame clonotypes and omits some of them. The repertoire includes over 40,000 clones, over 50% of them detected once, and roughly 2% sits in the top ten. Material: Tregs from blood. These TCRs come from a woman aged 18-30 years in good health.

The V and J genes are TRBV18 and TRBJ2-2; 7 bases line up with TRBD2. Germline V gene sequence: CDR1 KGHSH, CDR2 LQKENI. The CDR3 is 16 amino acids. J gave up 0 bases and V 6 bases, and 7 bases lay outside the gene matches. The CDR3 nucleotides are TGTGCCAGCTCCCCTAGCGGAATCACGAACACCGGGGAGCTGTTTTTT. This sequence encodes CASSPSGITNTGELFF. Filled out from reference TRBV18 and TRBJ2-2, the complete variable domain reads NAGVMQNPRHLVRRRGQEARLRCSPMKGHSHVYWYRQLPEEGLKFMVYLQKENIIDESGMPKERFSAEFPKEGPSILRIQQVVRGDSAAYFCASSPSGITNTGELFFGEGSRLTVL.

The rearrangement uses TRBV28 and TRBJ2-1; 8 bases match TRBD2. V lost 3 bases to trimming and J lost 3 bases; unmatched junction nucleotides: 4. In germline, CDR1 is MDHEN, CDR2 SYDVKM. CDR3 size: 15 residues. CDR3 nucleotide sequence: TGTGCCAGCAGTTTCAACGGGAGGGTCTACAATGAGCAGTTCTTC. Translated: CASSFNGRVYNEQFF.

The CDR3 region is CASSQYRGQETQYF. For the CDR3, the DNA is TGCGCCAGCAGCCAATACAGGGGGCAAGAGACCCAGTACTTC. V and J are TRBV5-1 and TRBJ2-5; 8 nucleotides match TRBD1. The CDR3 covers 14 residues. V dropped 4 bases and J dropped 2; count of bases not matched to a gene: 4. Germline V lookup: CDR1 SGHRS, CDR2 YFSETQ.

This clone occurred a few times. This chain connects TRBV28 to TRBJ2-4; D possibly corresponds to TRBD1 (5 bases). V dropped 4 bases and J dropped 1 base, with 5 bases sitting between them. The CDR3 has 13 amino acids. Germline CDR1 reads MDHEN; CDR2 reads SYDVKM. CDR3 sequence reads: CASSSGAKNIQYF. The CDR3 coding sequence is TGTGCCAGCAGTTCAGGGGCCAAAAACATTCAGTACTTC. Drawing the rest from reference TRBV28 and TRBJ2-4, the complete variable domain is DVKVTQSSRYLVKRTGEKVFLECVQDMDHENMFWYRQDPGLGLRLIYFSYDVKMKEKGDIPEGYSVSREKKERFSLILESASTNQTSMYLCASSSGAKNIQYFGAGTRLSVL.

The chain carries TRBV28 and TRBJ2-7; the D gene is possibly TRBD1 (6 bases). Germline V lookup: CDR1 MDHEN, CDR2 SYDVKM. Between the trimmed V and J ends, which lost 8 bases and 5 bases, there was a span of 22 bases. CDR3 length equals 15 residues. The DNA of the CDR3 is TGTGCCAGCGCCGCTTCAGGGGTGGTCGTAAACGAGCAGTACTTC. Translation gives CASAASGVVVNEQYF.

This clone was counted between two and nine times. This sequence joins TRBV7-9 and TRBJ2-1; 7 nucleotides align to TRBD2. This CDR3 is 17 amino acids long. Trimming cost V 3 bases and J 5 bases; bases outside gene matches: 13. CDR1 and CDR2 from the germline V gene are SEHNR and FQNEAQ (reference sequence). The CDR3 loop is CASSFSLGRERHNEQFF. For the CDR3, the DNA is TGTGCCAGCAGCTTTTCCTTGGGGCGGGAGCGTCACAATGAGCAGTTCTTC.

The V call is TRBV28, the J call TRBJ1-5, with no clear D. Looked up from germline, CDR1 is MDHEN and CDR2 is SYDVKM. The CDR3 is 16 amino acids. Trimming removed 8 bases from V and 2 bases from J, with 19 bases in between. CDR3 amino acids: CASRPSLRGGNQPQHF. For the CDR3, the DNA is TGTGCCAGCCGACCTTCTCTCCGGGGTGGCAATCAGCCCCAGCATTTT.

The V and J genes are TRBV5-1 and TRBJ2-1, with TRBD2 matching 10 bases. Germline-derived CDR1 and CDR2 are SGHRS and YFSETQ. With V trimmed by 0 bases and J by 4 bases, 7 bases remained unmatched. This CDR3 has 17 amino acids. This chain's CDR3 is CASSLASGSGGYNEQFF. DNA for the CDR3: TGCGCCAGCAGCTTGGCTAGCGGGAGTGGGGGATACAATGAGCAGTTCTTC.

Remarks on this clone: The sample has other DNA sequences that encode this CDR3 too. The V and J genes are TRBV27 and TRBJ1-1; tentatively, D is TRBD1 (6 bases). The ends were cut back, 2 bases at V and 1 base at J, with 8 bases in the middle. This CDR3 is 14 amino acids long. CDR1 is MNHEY and CDR2 is SMNVEV in the germline V gene (reference sequence). CDR3 residues: CASSLGRGNTEAFF. CDR3 DNA sequence: TGTGCCAGCAGTTTAGGCAGGGGGAACACTGAAGCTTTCTTT.

CDR3 residues: CAVGQVNTEAFF. CDR3 sequence (DNA): TGCGCCGTGGGACAGGTGAACACTGAAGCTTTCTTT. The rearrangement uses TRBV23-1 and TRBJ1-1, with 8 bases aligning to TRBD1. TRBV23-1 carries the ORF label, with uncertain function. This CDR3 is 12 amino acids long. The V and J ends lost 11 bases and 0 bases, in that order; junction bases with no gene match: 2.